Following are 11 T cell receptor beta chains from one sample sequenced in a study of Ad26.COV2.S vaccination and SARS-CoV-2 variants (dated by TCRdb to about 2021). Read against the paper, the sample's treatment or condition label means: 15 to 20 received Ad26.COV2.S at low or high dose, single or two shots; five or six received placebo; per-sample allocation not given. Repertoires of vaccine and placebo recipients were sequenced from samples taken on day 63 after the first injection. Libraries were prepared through the immunoSEQ multiplex PCR assay. What TCRdb holds here is the immuneACCESS table cut down to in-frame rearrangements. Part of the clones is not present; checked against another copy, under half of the missing clones reflect an unresolved V gene, and the others are unexplained. For this sample there are 200,000 to 250,000 clones; around nine tenths appear just once. Approximately 11% of the sample rests with the top ten.

Sequenced here: peripheral blood, sampled in a trial of Ad26.COV2.S vaccine versus placebo. The receptors come from a person aged 18-60 years who received the Ad26.COV2.S COVID-19 vaccine or a placebo.

V usage is TRBV7-9 and J usage is TRBJ1-5, with D unclear. The CDR3 consists of 13 residues. Germline V gene data show CDR1 as SEHNR and CDR2 as FQNEAQ (reference sequence). Deletions cut 6 bases from V and 2 bases from J, with 8 bases between. CDR3 nucleotide sequence: TGTGCCAGCAGTTGGGAGGGCAATCAGCCCCAGCATTTT. It specifies CASSWEGNQPQHF.

The chain couples TRBV4-1 to TRBJ1-4, with D hard to call. The length of the CDR3 is 15 residues. CDR1 is MGHRA, CDR2 YSYEKL, per germline. The V end was cut by 1 base, the J end by 7 bases, with 13 bases between. The CDR3 DNA is TGCGCCAGCAGCCAAGTTGTAGGGCTGAGTGAAAAACTGTTTTTT. Protein: CASSQVVGLSEKLFF.

This clone was counted once. The V call is TRBV7-3, the J call TRBJ2-1; 11 bases line up with TRBD2. V shed 5 bases and J 8 bases; nucleotides not matched to a gene: 8. Germline V gene sequence: CDR1 SGHTA, CDR2 FQGTGA. The CDR3 sequence is 15 residues long. CDR3 region: CASSPTSGSWDEQFF. The CDR3 DNA sequence: TGTGCCAGCAGCCCCACTAGCGGGAGTTGGGATGAGCAGTTCTTC.

Written as DNA, the CDR3 is TGTGCCAGCTCACCACCAGGACTAGCCAAAAACATTCAGTACTTC. Translating gives CASSPPGLAKNIQYF. The chain carries TRBV18 and TRBJ2-4; TRBD2 might be the D (5 bases). Germline lookup yields CDR1 KGHSH and CDR2 LQKENI. Trimming cost V 0 bases and J 0 bases, with 6 bases left between them. The CDR3 covers 15 residues.

This clone was seen a few times. The V gene is TRBV5-6, the J gene TRBJ1-2, with TRBD1 as a possible D gene (6 bases). The germline CDR1 and CDR2 sequences are SGHDT and YYEEEE. Trimming shortened V by 4 bases and J by 5 bases, and 18 bases separated the two germline ends. The CDR3 consists of 15 residues. This CDR3 reads CASSRYNREEYGYTF. As DNA, the CDR3 is TGTGCCAGCAGCCGATACAACAGGGAGGAGTATGGCTACACCTTC.

As to this clone: Other DNA sequences in the sample encode the same CDR3. The V gene is TRBV5-1, the J gene TRBJ2-7; 11 nucleotides line up with TRBD1. Germline CDR1 SGHRS, CDR2 YFSETQ. The CDR3 has 14 amino acids. J lost 2 bases, V lost 4 bases, and 2 bases had no gene match. The CDR3 DNA sequence: TGCGCCAGCAGCAAGGGACAGGGGGCCTACGAGCAGTACTTC. Residues: CASSKGQGAYEQYF.

This chain uses TRBV7-8 with TRBJ2-7, with D perhaps matching TRBD2 (7 bases). V was pared by 3 bases and J by 2 bases, with 23 bases between. Germline V gene lookup returns CDR1 SGHVS and CDR2 FQNEAQ. The CDR3 is made up of 18 amino acids. Written as DNA, the CDR3 is TGTGCCAGCAGCTTGGCAGGGGCCCCGGGACTACTCACCTACGAGCAGTACTTC. Amino acids: CASSLAGAPGLLTYEQYF.

This chain connects TRBV9 to TRBJ1-2; D gene uncertain. This CDR3 region has 15 residues. Per the germline V gene, CDR1 is SGDLS and CDR2 is YYNGEE. V shed 3 bases and J shed 0 bases, with 12 bases lying between them. CDR3 region: CASSALELSNYGYTF. The CDR3 DNA reads as TGTGCCAGCAGCGCCCTGGAGCTGTCTAACTATGGCTACACCTTC. The full variable domain, completed using reference TRBV9 and TRBJ1-2, is DSGVTQTPKHLITATGQRVTLRCSPRSGDLSVYWYQQSLDQGLQFLIQYYNGEERAKGNILERFSAQQFPDLHSELNLSSLELGDSALYFCASSALELSNYGYTFGSGTRLTVV.

The genes are TRBV5-1 and TRBJ2-7; 10 bases are shared with TRBD1. Unmatched junction bases numbered 14, after V lost 2 bases and J lost 6 bases. Germline CDR1 reads SGHRS; CDR2 reads YFSETQ. This CDR3 spans 17 amino acids. CDR3 sequence reads: CASSFHRTGGIKGEQYF. The CDR3 DNA reads as TGCGCCAGCAGCTTCCATCGGACAGGGGGAATCAAGGGCGAGCAGTACTTC.

This clone was counted at least ten times. The chain employs TRBV6-5 and TRBJ2-1; 10 positions match TRBD2. V shed 6 bases, J shed 9 bases, and the junction held 11 bases outside the gene matches. Germline CDR1 and CDR2: MNHEY and SVGAGI. The CDR3 runs 15 residues. CDR3 region: CASRPRGKREGEQFF. The CDR3 coding sequence is TGTGCCAGCAGACCCCGGGGGAAGCGGGAGGGTGAGCAGTTCTTC.

V gene TRBV24-1 combines with J gene TRBJ2-5, with D possibly TRBD1 on 6 matching bases. This CDR3 is built from 13 residues. Per the germline V gene, CDR1 is KGHDR and CDR2 is SFDVKD. V dropped 3 bases and J dropped 4 bases, with 8 bases sitting between them. CDR3 amino acids: CATSDARGETQYF. In DNA, the CDR3 is TGTGCCACCAGTGATGCCAGGGGAGAGACCCAGTACTTC.